This T cell receptor beta chain was obtained from a study of shared clonotypes between healthy human individuals. Findings and limits, study-wide: Rarefaction showed that sequencing of sorted subsets was incomplete (despite large depth).

Positive CCR7 selection of CD45RO-negative cells yielded the naive CD8 cells, and terminally differentiated effector memory CD45RA+ cells were excluded. The protocol was immunoSEQ multiplex PCR, while the TCRdb copy is restricted to in-frame clones and leaves out a portion. Of about 590,000 clones listed, 95% to 96% are singletons. Notes on this clone: Its target is not known.

Germline CDR1 and CDR2: PRHDT and FYEKMQ (reference sequence). After removal of 4 bases from V and 3 bases from J, the junction contained 5 bases not matched to a gene. The CDR3 sequence is 15 residues long. Sequencing was performed on naive CD8+ T cells sorted from blood. The gene calls are TRBV13 and TRBJ1-3; 8 bases line up with TRBD1. The TCR originated in a woman in her 30s in good health. DNA for the CDR3: TGTGCCAGCAGCTCCGGGACAGGTTATGGAAACACCATATATTTT. This codes for CASSSGTGYGNTIYF.